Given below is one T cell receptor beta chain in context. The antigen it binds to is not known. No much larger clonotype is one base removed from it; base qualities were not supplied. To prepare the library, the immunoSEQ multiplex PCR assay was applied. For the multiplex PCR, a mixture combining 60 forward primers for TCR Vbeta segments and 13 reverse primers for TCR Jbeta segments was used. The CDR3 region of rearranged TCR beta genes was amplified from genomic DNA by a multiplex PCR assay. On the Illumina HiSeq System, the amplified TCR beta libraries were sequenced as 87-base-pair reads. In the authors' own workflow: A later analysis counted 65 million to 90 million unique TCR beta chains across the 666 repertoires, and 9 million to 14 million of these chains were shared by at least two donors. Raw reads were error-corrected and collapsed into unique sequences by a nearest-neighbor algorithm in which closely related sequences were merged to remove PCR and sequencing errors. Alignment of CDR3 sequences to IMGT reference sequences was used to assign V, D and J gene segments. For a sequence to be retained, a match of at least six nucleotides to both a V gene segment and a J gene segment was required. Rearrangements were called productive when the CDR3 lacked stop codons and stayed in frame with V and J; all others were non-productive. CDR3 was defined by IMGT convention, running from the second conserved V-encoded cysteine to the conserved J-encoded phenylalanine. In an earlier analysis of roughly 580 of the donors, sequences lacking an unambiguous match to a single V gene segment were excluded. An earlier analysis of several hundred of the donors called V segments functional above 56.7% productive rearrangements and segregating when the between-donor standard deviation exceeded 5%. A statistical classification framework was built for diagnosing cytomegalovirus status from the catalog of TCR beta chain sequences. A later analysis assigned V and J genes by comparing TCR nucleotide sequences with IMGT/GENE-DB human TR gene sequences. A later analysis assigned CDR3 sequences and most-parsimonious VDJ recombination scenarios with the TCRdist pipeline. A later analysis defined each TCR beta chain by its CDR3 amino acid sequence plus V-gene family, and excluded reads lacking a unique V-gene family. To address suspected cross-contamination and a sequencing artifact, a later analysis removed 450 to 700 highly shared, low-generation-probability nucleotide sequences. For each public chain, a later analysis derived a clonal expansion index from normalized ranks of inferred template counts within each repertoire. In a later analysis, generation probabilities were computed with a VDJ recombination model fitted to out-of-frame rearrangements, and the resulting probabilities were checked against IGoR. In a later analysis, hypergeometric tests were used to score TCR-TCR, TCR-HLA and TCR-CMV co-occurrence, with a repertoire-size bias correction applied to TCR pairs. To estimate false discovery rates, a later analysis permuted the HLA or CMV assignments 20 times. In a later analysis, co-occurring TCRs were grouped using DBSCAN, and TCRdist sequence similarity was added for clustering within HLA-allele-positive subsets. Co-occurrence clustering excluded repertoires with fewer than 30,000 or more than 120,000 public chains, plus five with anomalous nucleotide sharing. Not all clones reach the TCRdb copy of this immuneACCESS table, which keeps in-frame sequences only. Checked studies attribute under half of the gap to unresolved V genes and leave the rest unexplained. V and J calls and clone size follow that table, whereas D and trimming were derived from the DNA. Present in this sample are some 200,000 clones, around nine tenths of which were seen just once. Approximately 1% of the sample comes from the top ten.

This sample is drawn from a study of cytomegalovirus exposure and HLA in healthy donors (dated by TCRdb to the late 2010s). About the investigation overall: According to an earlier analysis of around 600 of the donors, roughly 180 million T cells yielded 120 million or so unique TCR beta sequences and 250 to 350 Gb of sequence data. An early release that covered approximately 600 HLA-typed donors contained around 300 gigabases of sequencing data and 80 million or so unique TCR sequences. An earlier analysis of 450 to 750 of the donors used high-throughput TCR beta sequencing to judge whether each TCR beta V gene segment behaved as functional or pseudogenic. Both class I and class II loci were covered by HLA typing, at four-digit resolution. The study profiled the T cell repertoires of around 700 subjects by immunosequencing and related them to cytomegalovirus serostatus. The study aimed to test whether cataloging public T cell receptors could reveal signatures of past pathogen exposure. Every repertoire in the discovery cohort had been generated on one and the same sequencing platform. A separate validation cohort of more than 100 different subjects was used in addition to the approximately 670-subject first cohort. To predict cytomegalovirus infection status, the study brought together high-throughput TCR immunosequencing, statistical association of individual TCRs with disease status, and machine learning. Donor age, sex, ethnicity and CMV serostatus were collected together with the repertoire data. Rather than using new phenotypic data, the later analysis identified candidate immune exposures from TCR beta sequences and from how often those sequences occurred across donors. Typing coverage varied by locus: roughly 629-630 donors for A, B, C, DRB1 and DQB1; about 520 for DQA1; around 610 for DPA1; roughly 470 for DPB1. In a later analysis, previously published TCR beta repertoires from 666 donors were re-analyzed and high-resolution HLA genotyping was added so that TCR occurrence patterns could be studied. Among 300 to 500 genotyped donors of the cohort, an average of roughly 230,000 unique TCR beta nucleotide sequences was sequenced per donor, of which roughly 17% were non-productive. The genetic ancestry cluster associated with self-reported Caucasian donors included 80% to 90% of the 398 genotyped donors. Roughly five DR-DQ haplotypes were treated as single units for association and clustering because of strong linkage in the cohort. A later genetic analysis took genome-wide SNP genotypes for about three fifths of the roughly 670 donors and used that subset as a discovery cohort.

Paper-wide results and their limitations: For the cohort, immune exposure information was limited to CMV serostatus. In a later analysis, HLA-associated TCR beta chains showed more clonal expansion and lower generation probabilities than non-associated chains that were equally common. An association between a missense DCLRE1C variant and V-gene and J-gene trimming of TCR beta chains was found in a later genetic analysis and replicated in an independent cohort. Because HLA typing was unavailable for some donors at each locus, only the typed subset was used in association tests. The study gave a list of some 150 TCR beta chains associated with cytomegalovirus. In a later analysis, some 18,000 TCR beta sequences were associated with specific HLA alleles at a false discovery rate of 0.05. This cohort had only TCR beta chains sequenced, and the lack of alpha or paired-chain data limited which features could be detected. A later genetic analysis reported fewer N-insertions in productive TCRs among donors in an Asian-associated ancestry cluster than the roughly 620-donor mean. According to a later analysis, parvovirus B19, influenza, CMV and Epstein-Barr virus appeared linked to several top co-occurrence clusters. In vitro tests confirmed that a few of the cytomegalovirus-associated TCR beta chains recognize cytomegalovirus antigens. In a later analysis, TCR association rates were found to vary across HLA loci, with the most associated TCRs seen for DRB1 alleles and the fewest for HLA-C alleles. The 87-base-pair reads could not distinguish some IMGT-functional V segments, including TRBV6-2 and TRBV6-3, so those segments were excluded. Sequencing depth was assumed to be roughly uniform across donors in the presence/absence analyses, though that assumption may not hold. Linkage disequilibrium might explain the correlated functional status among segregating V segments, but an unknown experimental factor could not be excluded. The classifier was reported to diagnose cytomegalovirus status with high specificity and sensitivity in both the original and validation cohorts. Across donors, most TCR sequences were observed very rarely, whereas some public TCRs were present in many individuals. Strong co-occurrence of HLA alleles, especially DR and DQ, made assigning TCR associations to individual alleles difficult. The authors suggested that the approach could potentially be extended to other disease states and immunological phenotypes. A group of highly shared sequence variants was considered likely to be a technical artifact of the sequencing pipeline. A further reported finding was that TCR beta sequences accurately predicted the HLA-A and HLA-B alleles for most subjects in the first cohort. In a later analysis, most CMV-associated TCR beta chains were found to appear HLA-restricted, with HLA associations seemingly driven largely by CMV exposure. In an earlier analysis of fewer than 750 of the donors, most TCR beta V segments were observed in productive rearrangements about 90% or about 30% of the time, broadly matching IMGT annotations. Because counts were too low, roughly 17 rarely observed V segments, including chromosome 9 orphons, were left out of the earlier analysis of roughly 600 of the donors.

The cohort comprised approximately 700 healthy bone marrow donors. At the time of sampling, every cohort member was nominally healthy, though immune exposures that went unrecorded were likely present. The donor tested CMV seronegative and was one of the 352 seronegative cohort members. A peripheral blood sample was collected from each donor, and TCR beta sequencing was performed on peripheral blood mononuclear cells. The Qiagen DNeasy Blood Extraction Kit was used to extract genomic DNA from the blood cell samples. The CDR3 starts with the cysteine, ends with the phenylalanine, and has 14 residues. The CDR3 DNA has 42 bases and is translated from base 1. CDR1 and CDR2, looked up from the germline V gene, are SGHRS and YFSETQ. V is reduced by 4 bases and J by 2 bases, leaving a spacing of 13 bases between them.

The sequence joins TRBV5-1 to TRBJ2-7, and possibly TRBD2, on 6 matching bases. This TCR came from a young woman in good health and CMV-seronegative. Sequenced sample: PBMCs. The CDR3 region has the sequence CASSLYGGPYEQYF. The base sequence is TGCGCCAGCAGCCTCTACGGGGGACCCTACGAGCAGTACTTC.